This T cell receptor (beta chain) was recovered during a study of tumor and adjacent non-tumor tissue in lung cancer. Worth noting for this clonotype: Its antigen is unidentified.

This sample's RNA came from whole unsorted tissue. The normal lung tissue was taken more than 3 cm from the tumor edge. Chemotherapy-naive patients with new lung cancer underwent thoracic surgery in China, August–late 2014. Overall study results and limits: In normal lung, the top 100 clones were significantly more dominant than in tumor. Compared with tumor, normal lung showed significantly lower TCR diversity. Higher tumor TCR diversity was associated with shorter survival.

The CDR3 is 15 amino acids. The V end was cut by 5 bases, the J end by 3 bases, with 14 bases between. The germline gives CDR1 SEHNR, CDR2 FQNEAQ (reference sequence). Three rounds of nested PCR, following a modified ARM-PCR protocol, produced the TCRbeta library. Via MiXCR, TCRdb re-called the multiplex PCR reads, giving one row per CDR3 protein. The data show roughly 44,000 distinct CDR3 sequences, roughly three fifths seen once. The clonotype was recovered from a woman aged 35 to 49 with non-small cell lung cancer. Sequences were obtained from distant non-tumor lung tissue. The V and J genes are TRBV7-9 and TRBJ2-4; D gene unclear. The CDR3 DNA is TGTGCCAGCAGCGGCCAGATGACGGTCAAAAACATTCAGTACTTC. Its protein product is CASSGQMTVKNIQYF.